This T cell receptor (beta chain) appears in the sequencing data of a study of blood T cell repertoires in COVID-19. As for the study in general: Both acute and convalescent COVID-19 samples were obtained from the United States, Italy and Spain. PBMCs, B-cell-depleted T cells, or T cells were the source of the cDNA or gDNA that made up the material.

The authors' processing: Nucleated cell counts were estimated from reference gene primer amplification. Generated by immunoSEQ multiplex PCR, the TCRdb table keeps only in-frame clones and is missing some. D and trimming were read from the DNA, whereas the V and J calls and clone size are those reported in that table. The sample includes 70,000 or so clones, 88% of them seen just once. V shed 2 bases and J shed 5 bases, with 11 bases lying between them. Germline CDR1 SGHDT, CDR2 YYEEEE. The CDR3 runs to 14 residues. Sequenced: peripheral blood. The chain is built from TRBV5-6 and TRBJ2-1, with a possible D match to TRBD2 (5 bases). The sequence derives from a human donor in a cohort sampled during active COVID-19. For the CDR3, the DNA is TGTGCCAGCAGCTTAGGGCCAGCGGACAATGAGCAGTTCTTC. This sequence encodes CASSLGPADNEQFF.